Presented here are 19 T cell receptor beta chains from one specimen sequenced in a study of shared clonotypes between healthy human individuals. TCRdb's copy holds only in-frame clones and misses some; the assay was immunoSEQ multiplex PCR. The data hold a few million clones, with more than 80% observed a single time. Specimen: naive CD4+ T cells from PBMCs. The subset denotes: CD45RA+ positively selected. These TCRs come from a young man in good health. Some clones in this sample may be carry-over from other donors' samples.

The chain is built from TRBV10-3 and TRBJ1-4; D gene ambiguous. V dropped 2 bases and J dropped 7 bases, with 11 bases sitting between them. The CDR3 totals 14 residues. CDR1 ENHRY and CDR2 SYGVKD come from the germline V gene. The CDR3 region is CAISEPLRSEKLFF. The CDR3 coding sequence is TGTGCCATCAGTGAGCCCCTTAGGAGTGAAAAACTGTTTTTT.

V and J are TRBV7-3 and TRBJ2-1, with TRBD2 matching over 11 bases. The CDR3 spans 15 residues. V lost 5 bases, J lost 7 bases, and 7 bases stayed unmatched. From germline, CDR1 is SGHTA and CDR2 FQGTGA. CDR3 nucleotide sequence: TGTGCCAGCAGCATCGAAAGGACTAGCGGGAATGAGCAGTTCTTC. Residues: CASSIERTSGNEQFF.

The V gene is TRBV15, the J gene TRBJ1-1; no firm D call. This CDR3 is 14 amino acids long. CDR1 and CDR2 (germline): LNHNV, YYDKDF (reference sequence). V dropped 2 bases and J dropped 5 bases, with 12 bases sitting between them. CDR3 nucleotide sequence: TGTGCCACCAGCAGATTTGAAGGGCGGACTGAAGCTTTCTTT. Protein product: CATSRFEGRTEAFF. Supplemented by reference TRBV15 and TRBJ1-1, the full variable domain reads DAMVIQNPRYQVTQFGKPVTLSCSQTLNHNVMYWYQQKSSQAPKLLFHYYDKDFNNEADTPDNFQSRRPNTSFCFLDIRSPGLGDTAMYLCATSRFEGRTEAFFGQGTRLTVV.

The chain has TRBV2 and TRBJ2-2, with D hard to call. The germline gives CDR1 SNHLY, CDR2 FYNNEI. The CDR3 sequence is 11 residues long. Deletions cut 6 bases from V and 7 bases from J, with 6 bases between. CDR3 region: CASRVIGELFF. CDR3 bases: TGTGCCAGCAGGGTCATCGGGGAGCTGTTTTTT.

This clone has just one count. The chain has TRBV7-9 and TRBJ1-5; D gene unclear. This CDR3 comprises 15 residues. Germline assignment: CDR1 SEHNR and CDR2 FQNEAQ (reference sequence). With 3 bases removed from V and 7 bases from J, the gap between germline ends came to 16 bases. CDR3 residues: CASSLSGGGPQPQHF. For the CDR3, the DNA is TGTGCCAGCAGCTTGTCGGGCGGTGGTCCCCAGCCCCAGCATTTT.

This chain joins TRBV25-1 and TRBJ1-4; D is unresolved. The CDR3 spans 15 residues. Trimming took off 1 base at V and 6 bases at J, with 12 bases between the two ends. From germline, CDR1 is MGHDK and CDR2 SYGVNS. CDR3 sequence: CASSESRKGDEKLFF. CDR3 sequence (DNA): TGTGCCAGCAGTGAATCCAGGAAGGGAGATGAAAAACTGTTTTTT.

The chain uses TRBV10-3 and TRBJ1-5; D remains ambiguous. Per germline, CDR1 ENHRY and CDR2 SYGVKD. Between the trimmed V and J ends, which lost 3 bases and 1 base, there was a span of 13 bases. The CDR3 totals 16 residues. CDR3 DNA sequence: TGTGCCATCAGTGATTACCTTGGACGGAGCAATCAGCCCCAGCATTTT. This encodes CAISDYLGRSNQPQHF.

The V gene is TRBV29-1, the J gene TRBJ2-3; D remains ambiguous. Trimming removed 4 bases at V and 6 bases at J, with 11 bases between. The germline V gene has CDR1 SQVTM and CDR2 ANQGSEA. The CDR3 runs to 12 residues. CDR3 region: CSVVPDGDTQYF. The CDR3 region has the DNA TGCAGCGTTGTCCCCGATGGGGATACGCAGTATTTT.

CDR3 sequence (DNA): TGTGCCAGCAGTGAACTTGGCAGCTTAAGTATTCAGTACTTC. Translating gives CASSELGSLSIQYF. V gene TRBV6-1 combines with J gene TRBJ2-4; no firm D call. Trimming pared 2 bases from V and 10 bases from J, leaving 15 bases between. Per the germline V gene, CDR1 is MNHNS and CDR2 is SASEGT. CDR3 length: 14 residues.

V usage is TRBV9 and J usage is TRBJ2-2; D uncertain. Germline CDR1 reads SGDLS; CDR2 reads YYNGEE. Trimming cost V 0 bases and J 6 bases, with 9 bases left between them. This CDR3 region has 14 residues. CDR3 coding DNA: TGTGCCAGCAGCGTAGATGCGGACGCCGGGGAGCTGTTTTTT. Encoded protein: CASSVDADAGELFF. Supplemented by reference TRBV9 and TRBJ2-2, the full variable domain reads DSGVTQTPKHLITATGQRVTLRCSPRSGDLSVYWYQQSLDQGLQFLIQYYNGEERAKGNILERFSAQQFPDLHSELNLSSLELGDSALYFCASSVDADAGELFFGEGSRLTVL.

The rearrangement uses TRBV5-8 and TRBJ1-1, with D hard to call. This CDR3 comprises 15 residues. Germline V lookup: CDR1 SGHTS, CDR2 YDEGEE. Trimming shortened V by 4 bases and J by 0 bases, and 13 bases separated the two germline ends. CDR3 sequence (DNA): TGTGCCAGCAGCCCCCAAAGAGGCATGAACACTGAAGCTTTCTTT. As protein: CASSPQRGMNTEAFF.

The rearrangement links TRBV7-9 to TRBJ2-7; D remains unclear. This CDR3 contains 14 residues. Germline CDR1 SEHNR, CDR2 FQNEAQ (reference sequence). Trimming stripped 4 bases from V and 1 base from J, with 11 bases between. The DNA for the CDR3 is TGTGCCAGCAGCTCACCCTCTTTGTCCTACGAGCAGTACTTC. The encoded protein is CASSSPSLSYEQYF.

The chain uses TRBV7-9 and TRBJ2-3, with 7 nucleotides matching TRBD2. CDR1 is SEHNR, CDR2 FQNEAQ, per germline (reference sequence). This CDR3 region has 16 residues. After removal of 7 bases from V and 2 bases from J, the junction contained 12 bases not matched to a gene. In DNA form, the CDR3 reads TGTGCCAGCATCAGATCCCGGGACTACCCCACAGATACGCAGTATTTT. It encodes CASIRSRDYPTDTQYF. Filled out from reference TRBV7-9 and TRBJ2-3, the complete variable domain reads DTGVSQNPRHKITKRGQNVTFRCDPISEHNRLYWYRQTLGQGPEFLTYFQNEAQLEKSRLLSDRFSAERPKGSFSTLEIQRTEQGDSAMYLCASIRSRDYPTDTQYFGPGTRLTVL.

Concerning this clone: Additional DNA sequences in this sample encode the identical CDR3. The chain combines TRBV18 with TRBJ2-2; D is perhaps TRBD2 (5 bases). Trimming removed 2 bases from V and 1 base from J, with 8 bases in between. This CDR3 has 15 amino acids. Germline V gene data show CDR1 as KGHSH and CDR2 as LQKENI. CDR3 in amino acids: CASSPGGLNTGELFF. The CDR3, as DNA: TGTGCCAGCTCACCAGGAGGCCTGAACACCGGGGAGCTGTTTTTT. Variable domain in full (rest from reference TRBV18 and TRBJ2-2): NAGVMQNPRHLVRRRGQEARLRCSPMKGHSHVYWYRQLPEEGLKFMVYLQKENIIDESGMPKERFSAEFPKEGPSILRIQQVVRGDSAAYFCASSPGGLNTGELFFGEGSRLTVL.

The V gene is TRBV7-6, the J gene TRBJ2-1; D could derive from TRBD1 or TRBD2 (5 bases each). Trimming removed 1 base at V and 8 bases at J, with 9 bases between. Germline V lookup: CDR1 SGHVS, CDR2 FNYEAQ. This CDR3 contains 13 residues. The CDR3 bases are TGTGCCAGCAGCTTAGGTAGAGGGGATGAGCAGTTCTTC. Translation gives CASSLGRGDEQFF. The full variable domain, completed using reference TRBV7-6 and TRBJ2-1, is GAGVSQSPRYKVTKRGQDVALRCDPISGHVSLYWYRQALGQGPEFLTYFNYEAQQDKSGLPNDRFSAERPEGSISTLTIQRTEQRDSAMYRCASSLGRGDEQFFGPGTRLTVL.

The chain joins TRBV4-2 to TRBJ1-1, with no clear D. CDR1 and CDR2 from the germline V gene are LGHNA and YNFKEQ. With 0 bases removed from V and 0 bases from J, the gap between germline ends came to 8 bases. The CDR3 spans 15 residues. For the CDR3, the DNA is TGTGCCAGCAGCCAAGAGTATGCGATGAACACTGAAGCTTTCTTT. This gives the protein CASSQEYAMNTEAFF.

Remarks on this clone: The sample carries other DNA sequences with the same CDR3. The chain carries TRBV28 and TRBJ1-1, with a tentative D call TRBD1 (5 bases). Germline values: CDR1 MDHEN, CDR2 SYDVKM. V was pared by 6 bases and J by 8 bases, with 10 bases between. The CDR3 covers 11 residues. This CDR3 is CASRGGAEAFF. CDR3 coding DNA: TGTGCCAGCAGGGGTGGGGCCGAAGCTTTCTTT.

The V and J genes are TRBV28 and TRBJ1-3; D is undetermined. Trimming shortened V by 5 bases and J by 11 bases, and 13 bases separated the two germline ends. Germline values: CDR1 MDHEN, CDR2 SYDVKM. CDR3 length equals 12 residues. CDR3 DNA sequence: TGTGCCAGCAGTATAGACCCGCGGGCCATATATTTT. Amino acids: CASSIDPRAIYF.

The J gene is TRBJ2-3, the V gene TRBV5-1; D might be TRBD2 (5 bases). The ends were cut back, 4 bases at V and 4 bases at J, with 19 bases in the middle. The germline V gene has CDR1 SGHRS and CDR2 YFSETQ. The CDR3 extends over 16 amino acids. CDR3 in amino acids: CASSVPGIPGADTQYF. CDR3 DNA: TGCGCCAGCAGCGTCCCCGGGATCCCCGGGGCAGATACGCAGTATTTT.